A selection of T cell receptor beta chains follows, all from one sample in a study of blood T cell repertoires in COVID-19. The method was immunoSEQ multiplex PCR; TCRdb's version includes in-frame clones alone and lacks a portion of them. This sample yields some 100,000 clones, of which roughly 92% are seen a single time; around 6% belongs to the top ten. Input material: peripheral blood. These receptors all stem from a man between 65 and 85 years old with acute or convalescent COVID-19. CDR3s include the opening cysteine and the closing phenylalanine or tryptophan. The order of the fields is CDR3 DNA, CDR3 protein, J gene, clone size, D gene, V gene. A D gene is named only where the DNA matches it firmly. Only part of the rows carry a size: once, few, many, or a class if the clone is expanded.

TGTGCCAGCAGCTTAGACAGGGCCCAGCCCCAGCATTTT	CASSLDRAQPQHF	TRBJ1-5	.	.	TRBV11-2
TGCGCCAGCAGCCTGGGACAGGGAGCTGGAAACACCATATATTTT	CASSLGQGAGNTIYF	TRBJ1-3	.	TRBD1	TRBV5-1
TGTGCCAGCAGCCAAGATCGTTTGTGGAGCTCTGGAAACACCATATATTTT	CASSQDRLWSSGNTIYF	TRBJ1-3	.	.	TRBV3-1/TRBV3-2
TGTGCCAGCAGTAGAAGGAGCTTCAATAATGAAAAACTGTTTTTT	CASSRRSFNNEKLFF	TRBJ1-4	.	.	TRBV6-5
TGTGCTAGCAGCTTAGTACCGGGTTCGGAAGAGACCCAGTACTTC	CASSLVPGSEETQYF	TRBJ2-5	.	.	TRBV7-7
TGTGCCAGCAGCCATGGTCCCTCGGGCTACGAGCAGTACTTC	CASSHGPSGYEQYF	TRBJ2-7	.	.	TRBV3-1/TRBV3-2
TGTGCCAGCAGCCCCCGCCTCAAGGAGAAGACTGGATATTCACCCCTCCACTTT	CASSPRLKEKTGYSPLHF	TRBJ1-6	.	.	TRBV5-5
TGCAGCGTTCTCATGGGGGGTACGCAGTATTTT	CSVLMGGTQYF	TRBJ2-3	once	.	TRBV29-1
TGTGCCAGCAGCCAACTGCAGGGGGCAGACTATGGCTACACCTTC	CASSQLQGADYGYTF	TRBJ1-2	.	TRBD1	TRBV4-2
TGTGCCAGCACCTCAGGGAATTCACCCCTCCACTTT	CASTSGNSPLHF	TRBJ1-6	.	.	TRBV28
TGTGCCAGCAGTTACCAGGGAGGCTACACCTTC	CASSYQGGYTF	TRBJ1-2	.	.	TRBV6-5
TGTGCCAGCGGTCAAACCGGGAGTGGAGAAAAACTGTTTTTT	CASGQTGSGEKLFF	TRBJ1-4	.	.	TRBV2
TGCGCCAGCAGCCAGGAGCAGGGGCCCACCGGGGAGCTGTTTTTT	CASSQEQGPTGELFF	TRBJ2-2	.	.	TRBV4-3
TGTGCCAGCAGCTTAAGGCCCGCGGGAGGGTGGGCAGATACGCAGTATTTT	CASSLRPAGGWADTQYF	TRBJ2-3	.	TRBD2	TRBV7-3
TGTGCCAGCAGCTCGGGACAGGGCTTGGTTCAGCCCCAGCATTTT	CASSSGQGLVQPQHF	TRBJ1-5	.	TRBD1	TRBV7-6
TGCGCCAGCAGTGCCAGCGGGATTGCAGATACGCAGTATTTT	CASSASGIADTQYF	TRBJ2-3	.	TRBD2	TRBV10-2
TGTGCCAGCAGAAACAGGGGCCGCGAGCAGTACTTC	CASRNRGREQYF	TRBJ2-7	.	TRBD1	TRBV3-1/TRBV3-2
TGTGCCAGCAGACCGGACAGCTCCTACGAGCAGTACTTC	CASRPDSSYEQYF	TRBJ2-7	.	.	TRBV12-3/TRBV12-4
TGTGCCAGCGGGGACTCCTACACTGAAGCTTTCTTT	CASGDSYTEAFF	TRBJ1-1	.	.	TRBV6-6
TGTGCCAGCAGCTCTGAGAGCTGGGGCCCCCACAACTATAATTCACCCCTCCACTTT	CASSSESWGPHNYNSPLHF	TRBJ1-6	medium-sized	.	TRBV7-9
TGTGCCAGCAGCTTAGCGCCCTCCCAGGGGTACAATGAGCAGTTCTTC	CASSLAPSQGYNEQFF	TRBJ2-1	.	.	TRBV7-6
TGTGCCAGCAGTTTGGGACAGGGGGCCTGGACCGATATGAACACTGAAGCTTTCTTT	CASSLGQGAWTDMNTEAFF	TRBJ1-1	few	TRBD1	TRBV7-9
TGTGCCAGCAGCTCGACCATACTAGCGGGTTCCCGATACGAGCAGTACTTC	CASSSTILAGSRYEQYF	TRBJ2-7	once	TRBD2	TRBV11-2
TGTGCCAGCAGTTACTCGCAGATTCATGGCTACACCTTC	CASSYSQIHGYTF	TRBJ1-2	.	.	TRBV6-6
TGTGCCAGCAGCCAGGGGGTTGGCTACACCTTC	CASSQGVGYTF	TRBJ1-2	.	TRBD1	TRBV6-5
TGTGCCAGCAGCTTAACTCTCACCGGGGAGCTGTTTTTT	CASSLTLTGELFF	TRBJ2-2	once	.	TRBV11-2
TGTGCCAGCAGCTACAGGAGACTGCCACAGGGGGGAAAACTGTTTTTT	CASSYRRLPQGGKLFF	TRBJ1-4	.	TRBD1	TRBV28
TGTGCCAGCACTGCCGGAGAGGCGGGACTACCTGAAGCTTTCTTT	CASTAGEAGLPEAFF	TRBJ1-1	once	.	TRBV6-5
TGTGCCAGCAGTTACCGAAAAGGACACCTGAACACTGAAGCTTTCTTT	CASSYRKGHLNTEAFF	TRBJ1-1	.	.	TRBV6-5
TGTGCCAGCAGCCACAGGCCGGGACTAGCGGGAACGATCTACAATGAGCAGTTCTTC	CASSHRPGLAGTIYNEQFF	TRBJ2-1	once	TRBD2	TRBV14
TGTGCCAGCTCACCACCGGCTAGCAGGTACGAGCAGTACTTC	CASSPPASRYEQYF	TRBJ2-7	.	.	TRBV18